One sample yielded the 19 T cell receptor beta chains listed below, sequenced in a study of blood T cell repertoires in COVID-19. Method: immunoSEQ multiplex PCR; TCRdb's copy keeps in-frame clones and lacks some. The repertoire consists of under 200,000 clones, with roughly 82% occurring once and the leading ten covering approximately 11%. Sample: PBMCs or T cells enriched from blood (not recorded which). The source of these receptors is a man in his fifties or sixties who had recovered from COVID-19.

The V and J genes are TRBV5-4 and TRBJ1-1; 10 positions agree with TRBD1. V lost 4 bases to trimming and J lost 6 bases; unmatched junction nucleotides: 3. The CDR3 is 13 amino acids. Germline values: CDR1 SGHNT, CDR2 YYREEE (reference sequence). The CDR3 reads CASSGTGDAEAFF. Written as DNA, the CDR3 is TGTGCCAGCAGCGGGACAGGGGACGCTGAAGCTTTCTTT.

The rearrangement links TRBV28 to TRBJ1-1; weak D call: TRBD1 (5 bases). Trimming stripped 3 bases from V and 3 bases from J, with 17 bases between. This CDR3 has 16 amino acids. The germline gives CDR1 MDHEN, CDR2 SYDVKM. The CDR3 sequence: CASSFPTVARDTEAFF. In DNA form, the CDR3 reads TGTGCCAGCAGTTTTCCCACAGTTGCCAGGGACACTGAAGCTTTCTTT.

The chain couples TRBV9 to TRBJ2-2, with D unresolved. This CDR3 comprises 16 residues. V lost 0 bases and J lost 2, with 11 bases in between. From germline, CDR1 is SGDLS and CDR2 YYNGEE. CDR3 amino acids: CASSVAASLNTGELFF. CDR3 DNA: TGTGCCAGCAGCGTAGCGGCTAGTCTAAACACCGGGGAGCTGTTTTTT.

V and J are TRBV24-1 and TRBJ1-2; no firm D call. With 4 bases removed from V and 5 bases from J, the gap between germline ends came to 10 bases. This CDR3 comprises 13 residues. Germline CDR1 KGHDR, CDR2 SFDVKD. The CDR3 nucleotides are TGTGCCACCAGTGACGGGGTAGGGTATGGCTACACCTTC. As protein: CATSDGVGYGYTF.

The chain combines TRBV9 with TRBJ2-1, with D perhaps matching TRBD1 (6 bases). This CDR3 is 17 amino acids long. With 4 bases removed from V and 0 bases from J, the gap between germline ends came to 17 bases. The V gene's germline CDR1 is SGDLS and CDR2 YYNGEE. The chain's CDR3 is CASSPRRGTTSYNEQFF. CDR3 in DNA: TGTGCCAGCAGCCCTCGGCGTGGGACAACCTCCTACAATGAGCAGTTCTTC. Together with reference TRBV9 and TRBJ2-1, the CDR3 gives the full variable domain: DSGVTQTPKHLITATGQRVTLRCSPRSGDLSVYWYQQSLDQGLQFLIQYYNGEERAKGNILERFSAQQFPDLHSELNLSSLELGDSALYFCASSPRRGTTSYNEQFFGPGTRLTVL.

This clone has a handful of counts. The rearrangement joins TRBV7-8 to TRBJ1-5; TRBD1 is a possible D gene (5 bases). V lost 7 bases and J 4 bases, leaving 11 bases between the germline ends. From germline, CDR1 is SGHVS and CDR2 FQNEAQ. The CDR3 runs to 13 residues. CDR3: CASTMTANQPQHF. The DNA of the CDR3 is TGTGCCAGCACCATGACAGCAAATCAGCCCCAGCATTTT.

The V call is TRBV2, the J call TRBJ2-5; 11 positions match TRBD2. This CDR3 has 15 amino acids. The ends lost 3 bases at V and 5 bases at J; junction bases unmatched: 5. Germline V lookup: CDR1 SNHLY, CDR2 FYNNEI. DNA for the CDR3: TGTGCCAGCAGTGACCGGCTAGCGGGAGGTGAGACCCAGTACTTC. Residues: CASSDRLAGGETQYF.

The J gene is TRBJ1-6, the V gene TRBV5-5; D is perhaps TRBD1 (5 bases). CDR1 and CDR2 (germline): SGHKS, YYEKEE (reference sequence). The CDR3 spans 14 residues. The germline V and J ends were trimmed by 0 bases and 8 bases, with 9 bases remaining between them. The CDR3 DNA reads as TGTGCCAGCAGCTTGGAGCAGGGTTATTCACCCCTCCACTTT. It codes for CASSLEQGYSPLHF.

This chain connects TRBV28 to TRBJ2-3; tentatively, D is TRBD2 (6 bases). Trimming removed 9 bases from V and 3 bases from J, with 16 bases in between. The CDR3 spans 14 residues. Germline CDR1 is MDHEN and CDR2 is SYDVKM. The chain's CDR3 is CASLRERYTDTQYF. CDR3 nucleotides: TGTGCCAGTCTCCGGGAGAGGTATACAGATACGCAGTATTTT.

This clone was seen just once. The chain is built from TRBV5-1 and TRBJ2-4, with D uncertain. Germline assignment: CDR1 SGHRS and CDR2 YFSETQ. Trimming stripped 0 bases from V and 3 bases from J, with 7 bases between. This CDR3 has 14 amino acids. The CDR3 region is CASSLVESKNIQYF. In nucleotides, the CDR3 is TGCGCCAGCAGCTTGGTAGAAAGCAAAAACATTCAGTACTTC.

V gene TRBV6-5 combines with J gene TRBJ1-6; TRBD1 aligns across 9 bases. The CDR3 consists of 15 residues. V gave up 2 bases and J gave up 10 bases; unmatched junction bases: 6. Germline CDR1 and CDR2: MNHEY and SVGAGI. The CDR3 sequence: CASSYGGTGPSPLHF. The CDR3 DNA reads TGTGCCAGCAGTTACGGGGGGACAGGGCCCTCACCCCTCCACTTT.

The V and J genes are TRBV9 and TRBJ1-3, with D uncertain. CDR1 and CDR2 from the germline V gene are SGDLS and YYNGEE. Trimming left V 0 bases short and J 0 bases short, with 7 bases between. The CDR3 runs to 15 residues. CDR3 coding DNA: TGTGCCAGCAGCGTAGGTGCAGTCTCTGGAAACACCATATATTTT. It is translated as CASSVGAVSGNTIYF.

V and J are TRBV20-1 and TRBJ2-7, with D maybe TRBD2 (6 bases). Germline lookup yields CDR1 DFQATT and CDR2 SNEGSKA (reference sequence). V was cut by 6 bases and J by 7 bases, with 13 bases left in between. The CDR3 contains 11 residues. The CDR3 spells CSASLAWEQYF. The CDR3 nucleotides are TGCAGTGCCTCTCTAGCGTGGGAGCAGTACTTC.

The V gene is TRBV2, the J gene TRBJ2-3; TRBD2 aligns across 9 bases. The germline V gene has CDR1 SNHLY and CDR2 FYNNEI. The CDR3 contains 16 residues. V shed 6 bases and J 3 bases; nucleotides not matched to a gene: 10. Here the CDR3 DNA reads TGTGCCAGCAGGCAGGATGGCGGGGGGGCAACAGATACGCAGTATTTT. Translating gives CASRQDGGGATDTQYF.

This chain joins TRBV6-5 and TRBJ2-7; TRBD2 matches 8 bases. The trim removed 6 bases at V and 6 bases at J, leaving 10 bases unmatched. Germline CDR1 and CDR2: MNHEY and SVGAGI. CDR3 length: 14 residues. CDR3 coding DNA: TGTGCCAGCAGGCAAAATGGACTAGCAGGCGAGCAGTACTTC. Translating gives CASRQNGLAGEQYF.

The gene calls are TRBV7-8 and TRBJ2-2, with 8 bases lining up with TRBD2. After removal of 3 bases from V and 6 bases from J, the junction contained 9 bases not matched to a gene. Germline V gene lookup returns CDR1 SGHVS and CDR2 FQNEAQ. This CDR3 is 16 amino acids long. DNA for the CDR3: TGTGCCAGCAGCTTCTCTGGGACTAGAAGTTCCGGGGAGCTGTTTTTT. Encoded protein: CASSFSGTRSSGELFF.

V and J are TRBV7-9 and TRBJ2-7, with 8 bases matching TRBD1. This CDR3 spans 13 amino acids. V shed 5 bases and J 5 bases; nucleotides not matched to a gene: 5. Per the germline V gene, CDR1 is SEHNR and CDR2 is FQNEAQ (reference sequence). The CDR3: CASSQGASDEQYF. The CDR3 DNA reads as TGTGCCAGCAGCCAGGGGGCCAGCGACGAGCAGTACTTC.

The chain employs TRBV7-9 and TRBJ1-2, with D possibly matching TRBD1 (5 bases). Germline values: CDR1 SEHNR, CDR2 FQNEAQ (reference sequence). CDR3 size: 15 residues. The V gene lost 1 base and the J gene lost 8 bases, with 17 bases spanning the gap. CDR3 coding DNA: TGTGCCAGCAGCTTAGATATCACAGGTTCGGAAGGCTACACCTTC. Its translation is CASSLDITGSEGYTF.

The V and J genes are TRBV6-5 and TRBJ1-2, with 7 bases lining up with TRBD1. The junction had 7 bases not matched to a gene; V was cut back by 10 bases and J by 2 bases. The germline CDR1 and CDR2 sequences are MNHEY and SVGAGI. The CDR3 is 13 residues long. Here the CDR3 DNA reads TGTGCCACCACCTACAGGGGCAACTATGGCTACACCTTC. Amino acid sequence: CATTYRGNYGYTF.